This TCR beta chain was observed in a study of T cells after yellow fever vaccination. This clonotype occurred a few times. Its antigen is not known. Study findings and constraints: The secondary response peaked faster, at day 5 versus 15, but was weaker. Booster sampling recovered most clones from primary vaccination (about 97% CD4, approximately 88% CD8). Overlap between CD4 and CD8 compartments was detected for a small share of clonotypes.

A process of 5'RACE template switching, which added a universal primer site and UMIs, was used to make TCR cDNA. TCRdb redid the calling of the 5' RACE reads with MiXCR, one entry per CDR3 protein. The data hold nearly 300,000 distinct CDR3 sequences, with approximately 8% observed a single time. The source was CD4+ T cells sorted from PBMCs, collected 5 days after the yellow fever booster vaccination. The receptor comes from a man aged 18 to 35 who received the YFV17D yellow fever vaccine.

CDR3 bases: TGCGCCAGCAGCCAAAACAGGGGCGGAAGTGAAAAACTGTTTTTT. It specifies CASSQNRGGSEKLFF. This chain links TRBV4-3 with TRBJ1-4, with 7 bases lining up with TRBD1. The CDR3 runs to 15 residues. Looked up from germline, CDR1 is LGHNA and CDR2 is YSLEER. Trimming took 2 bases from V and 7 from J; bases not matched to a gene: 7.